These 20 T cell receptor beta chains came from one sample sequenced in a study of shared clonotypes between healthy human individuals. Profiling relied on immunoSEQ multiplex PCR, and the TCRdb table lists in-frame clones only, not all of them. The sample gives approximately 1,000,000 clones, roughly 77% of which show up once; 0.89% is in the top ten. Sequenced input: memory CD4+ T cells from PBMCs. The subset denotes: CD45RA-negative fraction. The receptors originated from a man aged 18 to 30 in good health. Some clones in this sample may be carry-over from other donors' samples.

The chain carries TRBV11-2 and TRBJ2-3; tentative D call: TRBD2 (5 bases). Trimming took 0 bases from V and 1 from J, leaving 11 bases between them. Looked up from germline, CDR1 is SGHAT and CDR2 is FQNNGV. The CDR3 contains 16 residues. The CDR3 bases are TGTGCCAGCAGCTTAGATGGGCTAGCTGGCACAGATACGCAGTATTTT. Its translation is CASSLDGLAGTDTQYF.

This clone was counted only a few times. This chain joins TRBV28 and TRBJ2-7; D not resolved. There are 12 residues in the CDR3. Germline assignment: CDR1 MDHEN and CDR2 SYDVKM. V lost 6 bases, J lost 2 bases, and 8 bases lay in between. This CDR3 reads CASRASTYEQYF. CDR3 bases: TGTGCCAGCAGGGCCTCGACCTACGAGCAGTACTTC. Combining the CDR3 with reference TRBV28 and TRBJ2-7 gives the whole variable domain DVKVTQSSRYLVKRTGEKVFLECVQDMDHENMFWYRQDPGLGLRLIYFSYDVKMKEKGDIPEGYSVSREKKERFSLILESASTNQTSMYLCASRASTYEQYFGPGTRLTVT.

The rearrangement uses TRBV15 and TRBJ2-1, with TRBD2 matching 12 bases. The length of the CDR3 is 18 residues. Germline-derived CDR1 and CDR2 are LNHNV and YYDKDF (reference sequence). V shed 5 bases and J 9 bases; nucleotides not matched to a gene: 17. CDR3 sequence reads: CATSGTLGLAGDIVEQFF. The CDR3 nucleotides are TGTGCCACCAGCGGGACCTTGGGACTAGCGGGCGATATCGTTGAGCAGTTCTTC.

Concerning this clone: Other DNA sequences of this sample code for an identical CDR3. The rearrangement uses TRBV5-1 and TRBJ2-5, with 10 bases fitting TRBD1. V dropped 1 base and J dropped 3; count of bases not matched to a gene: 3. The CDR3 is made up of 15 amino acids. Germline-derived CDR1 and CDR2 are SGHRS and YFSETQ. This CDR3 is CASSLIGTGEETQYF. The CDR3 DNA reads TGCGCCAGCAGCTTGATAGGGACAGGGGAAGAGACCCAGTACTTC.

The CDR3 is CASSLSSQGAYEQYF. CDR3 coding DNA: TGTGCCAGCAGTTTATCGTCTCAGGGTGCCTACGAGCAGTACTTC. This chain links TRBV27 with TRBJ2-7, with D possibly being TRBD1 (5 bases). The CDR3 totals 15 residues. Germline V gives CDR1 MNHEY, CDR2 SMNVEV (reference sequence). The germline V and J ends were trimmed by 0 bases and 2 bases, with 11 bases remaining between them.

CDR3 amino acids: CAISAGGDTQYF. The CDR3 bases are TGTGCCATCAGTGCAGGGGGGGATACGCAGTATTTT. J is TRBJ2-3 and V is TRBV10-3, with D possibly matching TRBD1 (7 bases). The CDR3 has 12 residues. Germline V lookup: CDR1 ENHRY, CDR2 SYGVKD. Trimming took off 4 bases at V and 6 bases at J, with 8 bases between the two ends.

This clone occurred a few times. This sequence joins TRBV2 and TRBJ2-7; D gene unclear. Germline-derived CDR1 and CDR2 are SNHLY and FYNNEI. The length of the CDR3 is 14 residues. Trimming cost V 4 bases and J 4 bases, with 14 bases left between them. As DNA, the CDR3 is TGTGCCAGCAGTGTTTCCGCAGTTCAATACGAGCAGTACTTC. Translating it yields CASSVSAVQYEQYF.

This clone was detected many times. The chain joins TRBV27 to TRBJ2-4, with a tentative D call TRBD2 (6 bases). The CDR3 spans 15 residues. Germline V lookup: CDR1 MNHEY, CDR2 SMNVEV (reference sequence). The V end was cut by 5 bases, the J end by 7 bases, with 18 bases between. CDR3 sequence: CASSLGGEGRNIQYF. In DNA, the CDR3 is TGTGCCAGCAGTCTGGGGGGAGAAGGGCGGAACATTCAGTACTTC.

The CDR3 protein is CAISAGTSGELFF. Written as DNA, the CDR3 is TGTGCCATCAGCGCGGGGACGTCCGGGGAGCTGTTTTTT. The gene calls are TRBV10-3 and TRBJ2-2; D is possibly TRBD2 (6 bases). The CDR3 spans 13 residues. Germline V gene data show CDR1 as ENHRY and CDR2 as SYGVKD. V was pared by 6 bases and J by 6 bases, with 11 bases between.

The chain has TRBV30 and TRBJ2-5; 9 bases are a match to TRBD1. Trimming removed 4 bases from V and 7 bases from J; junction bases left unmatched: 7. Germline CDR1 is GTSNPN and CDR2 is SVGIG (reference sequence). CDR3 length: 13 amino acids. The CDR3 here is CAWKQGAVGTQYF. CDR3 DNA sequence: TGTGCCTGGAAACAGGGGGCGGTTGGGACCCAGTACTTC.

The chain employs TRBV5-1 and TRBJ2-1; 7 bases align to TRBD1. The germline V gene encodes CDR1 SGHRS and CDR2 YFSETQ. CDR3 size: 14 residues. The J segment lost 3 bases and the V segment lost 7 bases, leaving 7 bases of the junction unmatched. The CDR3 here is CASGAGTVYNEQFF. The DNA for the CDR3 is TGCGCCAGCGGAGCCGGGACAGTCTACAATGAGCAGTTCTTC.

This rearrangement joins TRBV7-9 to TRBJ1-5, with D tentatively TRBD1 (6 bases). This CDR3 comprises 14 residues. The germline V gene encodes CDR1 SEHNR and CDR2 FQNEAQ (reference sequence). With 3 bases removed from V and 5 bases from J, the gap between germline ends came to 11 bases. The CDR3: CASSLDRGDQPQHF. In DNA, the CDR3 is TGTGCCAGCAGCTTGGATAGGGGGGATCAGCCCCAGCATTTT.

As DNA, the CDR3 is TGTGCCAGCAGCATCGGGACAGGGGGCTATGGCTACACCTTC. Translating gives CASSIGTGGYGYTF. The chain combines TRBV7-2 with TRBJ1-2; the match to TRBD1 covers 11 bases. Germline lookup yields CDR1 SGHTA and CDR2 FQGNSA. This CDR3 is 14 amino acids long. The V segment lost 5 bases and the J segment 4 bases; nucleotides outside the gene matches: 3.

The chain employs TRBV7-2 and TRBJ2-2; 7 bases line up with TRBD2. Germline CDR1 reads SGHTA; CDR2 reads FQGNSA. This CDR3 has 12 amino acids. Trimming cost V 11 bases and J 4 bases; bases outside gene matches: 4. The CDR3 coding sequence is TGTGCCGGTCAGCGGGGCACCGGGGAGCTGTTTTTT. As protein: CAGQRGTGELFF.

The chain couples TRBV7-2 to TRBJ2-1; 8 bases match TRBD1. Germline CDR1 is SGHTA and CDR2 is FQGNSA. The CDR3 length is 14 residues. V was clipped by 2 bases and J by 10 bases; unmatched bases: 7. The CDR3 nucleotides read TGTGCCAGCAGCTTACGAGCAGGGGGCCGGGAGCAGTTCTTC. This sequence encodes CASSLRAGGREQFF.

The rearrangement links TRBV2 to TRBJ2-1; D may be TRBD1 (6 bases). The CDR3 has 13 amino acids. CDR1 is SNHLY, CDR2 FYNNEI, per germline. V was pared by 7 bases and J by 7 bases, with 14 bases between. CDR3 loop: CASTRQATNEQFF. The CDR3 coding sequence is TGTGCCAGCACCCGACAGGCTACGAATGAGCAGTTCTTC.

With regard to this clone: Just one base apart from a much larger clone, this may be a read error. The sample carries other DNA sequences with the same CDR3. V usage is TRBV28 and J usage is TRBJ1-5; D ambiguous. Trimming stripped 3 bases from V and 3 bases from J, with 6 bases between. Germline V gene sequence: CDR1 MDHEN, CDR2 SYDVKM. CDR3 length: 13 amino acids. CDR3 nucleotides: TGTGCCAGCAGTTTGCAGGTCAATCAGCCCCAGCATTTT. This codes for CASSLQVNQPQHF.

The chain combines TRBV7-2 with TRBJ1-5, with unresolved D. The V and J ends lost 0 bases and 2 bases respectively, with 11 bases between them. Germline V CDR1 and CDR2: SGHTA, FQGNSA. CDR3 length: 16 amino acids. This CDR3 reads CASSLASGFRNQPQHF. The CDR3 coding sequence is TGTGCCAGCAGCTTAGCGTCGGGTTTTCGCAATCAGCCCCAGCATTTT.

Remarks on this clone: This same CDR3 is encoded by further DNA sequences in the sample. The chain is built from TRBV7-9 and TRBJ2-3; no clear D. The CDR3 runs 12 residues. V was pared by 1 base and J by 3 bases, with 2 bases between. Germline V lookup: CDR1 SEHNR, CDR2 FQNEAQ (reference sequence). CDR3 in amino acids: CASSLETDTQYF. Here the CDR3 DNA reads TGTGCCAGCAGCTTAGAGACAGATACGCAGTATTTT. Full variable domain (outside the CDR3, taken from reference TRBV7-9 and TRBJ2-3): DTGVSQNPRHKITKRGQNVTFRCDPISEHNRLYWYRQTLGQGPEFLTYFQNEAQLEKSRLLSDRFSAERPKGSFSTLEIQRTEQGDSAMYLCASSLETDTQYFGPGTRLTVL.

This chain uses TRBV29-1 with TRBJ1-4, with a possible D match to TRBD1 (6 bases). Germline CDR1 and CDR2: SQVTM and ANQGSEA. Trimming left V 5 bases short and J 0 bases short, with 13 bases between. This CDR3 has 15 amino acids. The chain's CDR3 is CSVTGPSATNEKLFF. The CDR3 nucleotides read TGCAGCGTTACAGGGCCCTCCGCAACTAATGAAAAACTGTTTTTT.